This TCR beta chain was captured in a study of blood T cells in healthy people across ages. Alongside a J-beta primer mix, a sample-barcoded 5' primer served in a second PCR lasting roughly 6 to 11 cycles. TCRdb processed the 5' RACE reads anew with MiXCR; each CDR3 protein has one entry. The data contain some 1,000,000 distinct CDR3 sequences, less than 25% of them seen just once; the ten biggest clones take up less than 0.75%. CDR3 length: 17 amino acids. J gave up 3 bases and V 0 bases, and 7 bases lay outside the gene matches. The germline V gene has CDR1 MNHEY and CDR2 SVGEGT. This clonotype came up a few times. These data were also filed under a second study, of T cells of mothers and their children. From that report: Each donor was one of three healthy Caucasian mothers or one of their six children. During the second PCR, the M1S primer introduced sample barcodes along with 2-4 random nucleotides. Thymic selection molds TCR recombination output in a comparable way in related and unrelated pairs. The overlap seen between related mothers and children slightly exceeded that of unrelated pairs, though not significantly.

The genes are TRBV6-2 or TRBV6-3 and TRBJ2-3, with 9 nucleotides matching TRBD2. The material sequenced was blood. The receptor was isolated from a girl aged 2 to 9 in good health. The CDR3 reads CASSYSTSGSTTDTQYF. The CDR3 coding sequence is TGTGCCAGCAGTTACTCGACTAGCGGTTCCACAACAGATACGCAGTATTTT.